This T cell receptor beta chain was sequenced for a study of cytomegalovirus exposure and HLA in healthy donors. Donors likely had unrecorded immune exposures despite being nominally healthy when sampled. The CDR3 spans 15 residues. The V segment lost 0 bases and the J segment 5 bases; nucleotides outside the gene matches: 5. CDR1 is SGHRS and CDR2 is YFSETQ in the germline V gene. With 60 Vbeta and 13 Jbeta primers, the PCR was carried out. Profiled with immunoSEQ multiplex PCR; TCRdb holds only in-frame clones, not every one. The table records around 100,000 clones, roughly 71% of them present only once.

V usage is TRBV5-1 and J usage is TRBJ1-1; 9 bases map to TRBD1. This TCR derives from a man aged 40-55 years in good health and CMV-seropositive. Specimen: PBMCs. The CDR3 coding sequence is TGCGCCAGCAGCTTGGAAAGCGGGACAGGGACTGAAGCTTTCTTT. Protein sequence: CASSLESGTGTEAFF.